The 30 T cell receptor beta chains below were found in one sample sequenced in a study of control samples from healthy donors and cancer patients. Sequenced by immunoSEQ multiplex PCR; TCRdb stores in-frame clones only, minus some. This table holds 63,000 or so clones, roughly 90% found once. Sequencing input: PBMCs. The receptor source for this set is a man aged 60 to 75 with colorectal cancer.

This sequence joins TRBV2 and TRBJ1-2; 9 nucleotides match TRBD1. The J segment lost 6 bases and the V segment lost 3 bases, leaving 2 bases of the junction unmatched. The length of the CDR3 is 13 residues. Per the germline V gene, CDR1 is SNHLY and CDR2 is FYNNEI. This chain's CDR3 is CASSDRDRDGYTF. DNA of the CDR3: TGTGCCAGCAGTGACCGGGACAGGGATGGCTACACCTTC.

This clone was observed a few times. The V and J genes are TRBV6-5 and TRBJ2-2, with a possible D match to TRBD1 (6 bases). The CDR3 is made up of 14 amino acids. Germline CDR1 and CDR2: MNHEY and SVGAGI. The ends were cut back, 6 bases at V and 6 bases at J, with 14 bases in the middle. CDR3 sequence: CASSKTGTSGELFF. CDR3 DNA sequence: TGTGCCAGCAGCAAAACCGGGACATCCGGGGAGCTGTTTTTT.

This clone was observed once. This chain links TRBV3-1 (or the pseudogene TRBV3-2) with TRBJ1-6; no definite D call. CDR3 length equals 14 residues. The ends were cut back, 1 base at V and 7 bases at J, with 8 bases in the middle. Germline V gene lookup returns CDR1 LGHDT and CDR2 YNNKEL (reference sequence). The CDR3 protein is CASSQVRKNSPLHF. CDR3 nucleotides: TGTGCCAGCAGCCAAGTACGGAAAAATTCACCCCTCCACTTT.

The chain joins TRBV11-3 to TRBJ2-7; D uncertain. V lost 1 base, J lost 5 bases, and 9 bases lay in between. The CDR3 has 13 residues. Germline loops: CDR1 SGHNT, CDR2 YENEEA. The CDR3, as DNA: TGTGCCAGCAGCTTAGGTGTGGGCCACGAGCAGTACTTC. This gives the protein CASSLGVGHEQYF.

J is TRBJ2-1 and V is TRBV19; D is unclear. From germline, CDR1 is LNHDA and CDR2 SQIVND (reference sequence). This CDR3 comprises 13 residues. The V and J ends lost 1 base and 9 bases respectively, with 10 bases between them. The chain's CDR3 is CASSIGQVGEQFF. The CDR3 DNA sequence: TGTGCCAGTAGTATAGGGCAGGTGGGTGAGCAGTTCTTC.

The chain recombines TRBV28 with TRBJ1-6, with D maybe TRBD1 (6 bases). The germline gives CDR1 MDHEN, CDR2 SYDVKM. The V gene lost 7 bases and the J gene lost 9 bases, with 22 bases spanning the gap. The CDR3 totals 16 residues. The CDR3 nucleotides are TGTGCCAGCAAATGGTCAGGGGAAATATCGGGTTCACCCCTCCACTTT. Protein sequence: CASKWSGEISGSPLHF.

J is TRBJ1-5 and V is TRBV27, with 8 bases that match TRBD1. The CDR3 consists of 16 residues. The V segment lost 0 bases and the J segment 2 bases; nucleotides outside the gene matches: 3. In germline, CDR1 is MNHEY, CDR2 SMNVEV (reference sequence). CDR3 sequence: CASSLSGTGGNQPQHF. For the CDR3, the DNA is TGTGCCAGCAGTTTATCGGGGACAGGAGGCAATCAGCCCCAGCATTTT.

J is TRBJ1-1 and V is TRBV28; no clear D. Germline CDR1 is MDHEN and CDR2 is SYDVKM. The CDR3 loop spans 15 amino acids. V dropped 1 base and J dropped 8 bases, with 17 bases sitting between them. CDR3 sequence reads: CASSLFSNRRVEAFF. The CDR3 nucleotides are TGTGCCAGCAGTTTATTCTCGAACCGCCGGGTCGAAGCTTTCTTT.

The chain recombines TRBV18 with TRBJ2-2, with 9 bases identical to TRBD1. This CDR3 is built from 14 residues. V trimming: 4 bases; J trimming: 11 bases; junction bases outside the gene matches: 8. In germline, CDR1 is KGHSH, CDR2 LQKENI. DNA of the CDR3: TGTGCCAGCTCACTAACTACAGGGGGCGGTGAGCTGTTTTTT. The encoded protein is CASSLTTGGGELFF.

V gene TRBV14 combines with J gene TRBJ2-7; D is perhaps TRBD1 (5 bases). CDR1 is SGHDN, CDR2 FVKESK, per germline. With 5 bases removed from V and 7 bases from J, the gap between germline ends came to 9 bases. The CDR3 runs 11 residues. CDR3 nucleotide sequence: TGTGCCAGCAGCTCCTGGACAGAGCAGTACTTC. Its protein product is CASSSWTEQYF.

V usage is TRBV18 and J usage is TRBJ1-2; TRBD1 matches at 7 bases. The V and J ends lost 4 bases and 2 bases, in that order; junction bases with no gene match: 7. Germline CDR1 reads KGHSH; CDR2 reads LQKENI. The CDR3 consists of 15 residues. CDR3 loop: CASSHSTGQNYGYTF. Here the CDR3 DNA reads TGTGCCAGCTCACACTCGACAGGGCAGAACTATGGCTACACCTTC.

V usage is TRBV18 and J usage is TRBJ1-1; TRBD1 might be the D (6 bases). Trimming left V 3 bases short and J 1 base short, with 9 bases between. The CDR3 runs to 14 residues. The V gene's germline CDR1 is KGHSH and CDR2 LQKENI. CDR3 amino acids: CASSPYRENTEAFF. DNA for the CDR3: TGTGCCAGCTCACCGTACAGGGAGAACACTGAAGCTTTCTTT.

The chain links TRBV12-5 to TRBJ2-2; unclear D gene. V lost 0 bases and J lost 0, with 17 bases in between. The germline V gene has CDR1 LGHNT and CDR2 FRNRAP. The CDR3 has 19 residues. CDR3 residues: CASGLVPDGYTANTGELFF. The CDR3, as DNA: TGTGCTAGTGGTTTGGTACCTGATGGGTATACTGCGAACACCGGGGAGCTGTTTTTT.

A single count supports this clone. The chain is built from TRBV3-1 (or the pseudogene TRBV3-2) and TRBJ1-5, with TRBD1 matching over 7 bases. CDR3 length: 15 residues. The ends lost 4 bases at V and 0 bases at J; junction bases unmatched: 3. Germline V gene lookup returns CDR1 LGHDT and CDR2 YNNKEL (reference sequence). The CDR3 loop reads CASSPGTDSNQPQHF. The CDR3 DNA reads TGTGCCAGCAGCCCTGGGACAGATAGCAATCAGCCCCAGCATTTT.

This clone was seen more than once but under ten times. V and J are TRBV11-2 and TRBJ2-3; D possibly corresponds to TRBD2 (5 bases). This CDR3 region has 15 residues. Germline-derived CDR1 and CDR2 are SGHAT and FQNNGV. V lost 1 base and J lost 1, with 9 bases in between. The CDR3 sequence is CASSLGLARTDTQYF. The CDR3 DNA is TGTGCCAGCAGCTTAGGGCTAGCACGCACAGATACGCAGTATTTT.

This chain links TRBV29-1 with TRBJ2-7, with D hard to call. CDR1 SQVTM and CDR2 ANQGSEA come from the germline V gene. V shed 5 bases and J shed 2 bases, with 10 bases lying between them. This CDR3 region has 12 residues. CDR3 region: CSVRVETYEQYF. CDR3 DNA: TGCAGCGTTCGGGTCGAGACCTACGAGCAGTACTTC.

The chain links TRBV11-2 to TRBJ2-2; 8 bases agree with TRBD1. Germline V gives CDR1 SGHAT, CDR2 FQNNGV. The V gene end was trimmed by 5 bases and the J gene end by 7 bases; junction bases not matched to a gene: 6. The CDR3 runs 14 residues. The CDR3 DNA reads as TGTGCCAGCAGCCGAGGACAGGGCTACGGGGAGCTGTTTTTT. It specifies CASSRGQGYGELFF.

This clone was observed a single time. The J gene is TRBJ2-2, the V gene TRBV2, with D unresolved. This CDR3 has 15 residues. Germline assignment: CDR1 SNHLY and CDR2 FYNNEI. V lost 8 bases and J lost 1, with 14 bases in between. The CDR3 reads CASRTTSQNTGELFF. The CDR3 DNA reads TGTGCCAGCCGGACGACCAGCCAGAACACCGGGGAGCTGTTTTTT. Complete variable domain (other parts from reference TRBV2 and TRBJ2-2): EPEVTQTPSHQVTQMGQEVILRCVPISNHLYFYWYRQILGQKVEFLVSFYNNEISEKSEIFDDQFSVERPDGSNFTLKIRSTKLEDSAMYFCASRTTSQNTGELFFGEGSRLTVL.

The J gene is TRBJ2-2, the V gene TRBV5-1, with a tentative D call TRBD2 (7 bases). The germline CDR1 and CDR2 sequences are SGHRS and YFSETQ. Trimming pared 4 bases from V and 0 bases from J, leaving 16 bases between. The CDR3 length is 17 residues. The CDR3 spells CASSPGGGGPNTGELFF. As DNA, the CDR3 is TGCGCCAGCAGCCCCGGGGGCGGGGGACCGAACACCGGGGAGCTGTTTTTT.

This rearrangement joins TRBV2 to TRBJ2-5; D gene unclear. CDR1 SNHLY and CDR2 FYNNEI come from the germline V gene. The CDR3 is made up of 13 amino acids. V lost 5 bases and J 5 bases, leaving 12 bases between the germline ends. Here the CDR3 reads CASSSRLGETQYF. DNA for the CDR3: TGTGCCAGCAGTTCGAGGTTGGGGGAGACCCAGTACTTC. The whole variable domain, remainder taken from reference TRBV2 and TRBJ2-5, is EPEVTQTPSHQVTQMGQEVILRCVPISNHLYFYWYRQILGQKVEFLVSFYNNEISEKSEIFDDQFSVERPDGSNFTLKIRSTKLEDSAMYFCASSSRLGETQYFGPGTRLLVL.

The chain joins TRBV6-5 to TRBJ1-4, with 7 bases lining up with TRBD1. This CDR3 comprises 16 residues. J was trimmed by 4 bases and V by 2 bases; bases with no gene match: 7. The V gene's germline CDR1 is MNHEY and CDR2 SVGAGI. The chain's CDR3 is CASSYGGGAGNEKLFF. The CDR3 DNA sequence: TGTGCCAGCAGTTACGGAGGGGGCGCGGGTAATGAAAAACTGTTTTTT.

This clone is a singleton in its sample. This chain connects TRBV11-2 to TRBJ2-1; weak D call: TRBD2 (6 bases). V dropped 0 bases and J dropped 4 bases, with 16 bases sitting between them. CDR1 is SGHAT and CDR2 is FQNNGV in the germline V gene. The CDR3 loop spans 17 amino acids. The DNA of the CDR3 is TGTGCCAGCAGCTTAGACCCCGGGGGTTTTTTGTACAATGAGCAGTTCTTC. Translation gives CASSLDPGGFLYNEQFF. The variable domain in full, completed from reference TRBV11-2 and TRBJ2-1, reads EAGVAQSPRYKIIEKRQSVAFWCNPISGHATLYWYQQILGQGPKLLIQFQNNGVVDDSQLPKDRFSAERLKGVDSTLKIQPAKLEDSAVYLCASSLDPGGFLYNEQFFGPGTRLTVL.

The table lists this clone with a count of one. The V gene is TRBV7-9, the J gene TRBJ2-1, with TRBD2 matching 9 bases. J was trimmed by 5 bases and V by 1 base; bases with no gene match: 6. CDR1 is SEHNR, CDR2 FQNEAQ, per germline (reference sequence). This CDR3 region has 16 residues. The chain's CDR3 is CASSLGSGGPNNEQFF. For the CDR3, the DNA is TGTGCCAGCAGCTTAGGAAGCGGGGGGCCCAACAATGAGCAGTTCTTC.

This clone was detected only a few times. V usage is TRBV5-1 and J usage is TRBJ2-2; no definite D call. V was cut by 3 bases and J by 2 bases, with 5 bases left in between. The CDR3 has 13 residues. Germline V gene data show CDR1 as SGHRS and CDR2 as YFSETQ. The CDR3 loop is CASSSDNTGELFF. For the CDR3, the DNA is TGCGCCAGCAGCTCAGACAACACCGGGGAGCTGTTTTTT.

This chain connects TRBV3-1 (or the pseudogene TRBV3-2) to TRBJ2-3; TRBD2 agrees at 12 bases. Germline V gene data show CDR1 as LGHDT and CDR2 as YNNKEL (reference sequence). With 4 bases clipped from V and 5 bases from J, the junction kept 4 bases outside the gene matches. The CDR3 runs 15 residues. The CDR3 DNA follows: TGTGCCAGCAGCCCTAGCGGGGGGGCTAAAGATACGCAGTATTTT. Amino acid sequence: CASSPSGGAKDTQYF.

This sequence joins TRBV7-2 and TRBJ1-2, with D tentatively TRBD1 (6 bases). Trimming took off 3 bases at V and 8 bases at J, with 13 bases between the two ends. There are 13 residues in the CDR3. CDR1 SGHTA and CDR2 FQGNSA come from the germline V gene. The CDR3 DNA sequence: TGTGCCAGCAGCTTTAGGGGGACGAGCGGCTACACCTTC. Translating it yields CASSFRGTSGYTF.

The chain joins TRBV7-2 to TRBJ2-3; 11 bases map to TRBD2. Trimming at V came to 6 bases and at J to 6 bases, leaving 5 bases not matched to a gene. The CDR3 loop spans 14 amino acids. CDR1 SGHTA and CDR2 FQGNSA come from the germline V gene. DNA of the CDR3: TGTGCCAGCAGGGAAACTAGCGGGGGTGATACGCAGTATTTT. Translating it yields CASRETSGGDTQYF.

This sequence joins TRBV7-9 and TRBJ2-7; no reliable D call. Trimming shortened V by 3 bases and J by 0 bases, and 15 bases separated the two germline ends. CDR3 size: 16 residues. Germline V gene sequence: CDR1 SEHNR, CDR2 FQNEAQ (reference sequence). In nucleotides, the CDR3 is TGTGCCAGCAGCTTCCCTGGGGTAGGAAACTCCTACGAGCAGTACTTC. Its translation: CASSFPGVGNSYEQYF.

The V and J genes are TRBV7-9 and TRBJ1-2; 8 bases are a match to TRBD1. The CDR3 loop spans 13 amino acids. V gave up 6 bases and J gave up 6 bases; unmatched junction bases: 6. The germline CDR1 and CDR2 sequences are SEHNR and FQNEAQ (reference sequence). The chain's CDR3 is CASRYPGGDGYTF. The CDR3 nucleotides read TGTGCCAGCAGGTATCCAGGGGGCGATGGCTACACCTTC. The full variable domain, rest sourced from reference TRBV7-9 and TRBJ1-2, is DTGVSQNPRHKITKRGQNVTFRCDPISEHNRLYWYRQTLGQGPEFLTYFQNEAQLEKSRLLSDRFSAERPKGSFSTLEIQRTEQGDSAMYLCASRYPGGDGYTFGSGTRLTVV.

The chain links TRBV6-5 to TRBJ1-2; TRBD1 agrees at 8 bases. V lost 7 bases, J lost 7 bases, and 2 bases stayed unmatched. This CDR3 spans 11 amino acids. Germline CDR1 reads MNHEY; CDR2 reads SVGAGI. The CDR3 protein is CASKQGGGYTF. For the CDR3, the DNA is TGTGCCAGCAAACAGGGGGGTGGCTACACCTTC.